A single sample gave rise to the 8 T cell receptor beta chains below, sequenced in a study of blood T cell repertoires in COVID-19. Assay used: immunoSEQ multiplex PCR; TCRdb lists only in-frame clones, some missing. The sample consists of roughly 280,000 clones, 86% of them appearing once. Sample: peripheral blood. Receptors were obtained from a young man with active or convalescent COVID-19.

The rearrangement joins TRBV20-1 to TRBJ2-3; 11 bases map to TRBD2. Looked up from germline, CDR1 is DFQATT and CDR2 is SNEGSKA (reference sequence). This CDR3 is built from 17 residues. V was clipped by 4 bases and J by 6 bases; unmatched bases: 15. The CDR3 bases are TGCAGTGCTAATGACATACCCGGGACTAGCGGTTGGGATACGCAGTATTTT. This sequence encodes CSANDIPGTSGWDTQYF.

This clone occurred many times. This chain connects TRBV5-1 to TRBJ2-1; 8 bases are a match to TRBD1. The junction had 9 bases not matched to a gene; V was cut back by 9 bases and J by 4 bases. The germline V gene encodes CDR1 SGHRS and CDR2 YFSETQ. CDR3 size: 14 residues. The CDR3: CATKSGTGYNEQFF. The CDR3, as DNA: TGCGCCACCAAATCCGGGACAGGTTACAATGAGCAGTTCTTC. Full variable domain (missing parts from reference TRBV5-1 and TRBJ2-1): KAGVTQTPRYLIKTRGQQVTLSCSPISGHRSVSWYQQTPGQGLQFLFEYFSETQRNKGNFPGRFSGRQFSNSRSEMNVSTLELGDSALYLCATKSGTGYNEQFFGPGTRLTVL.

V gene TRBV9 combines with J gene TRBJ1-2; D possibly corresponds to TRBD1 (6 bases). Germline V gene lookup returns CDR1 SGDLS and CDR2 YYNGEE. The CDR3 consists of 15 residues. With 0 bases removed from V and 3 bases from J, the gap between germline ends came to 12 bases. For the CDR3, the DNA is TGTGCCAGCAGCGTAGATTTACAGGGAGACTATGGCTACACCTTC. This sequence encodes CASSVDLQGDYGYTF.

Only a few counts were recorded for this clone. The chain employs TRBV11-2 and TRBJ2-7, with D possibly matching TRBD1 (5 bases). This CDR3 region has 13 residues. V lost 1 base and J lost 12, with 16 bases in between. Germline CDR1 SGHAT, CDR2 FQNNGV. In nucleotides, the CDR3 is TGTGCCAGCAGCTTAGGTGTAGGGGCAGGGCGGTACTTC. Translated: CASSLGVGAGRYF. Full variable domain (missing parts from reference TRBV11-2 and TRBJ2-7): EAGVAQSPRYKIIEKRQSVAFWCNPISGHATLYWYQQILGQGPKLLIQFQNNGVVDDSQLPKDRFSAERLKGVDSTLKIQPAKLEDSAVYLCASSLGVGAGRYFGPGTRLTVT.

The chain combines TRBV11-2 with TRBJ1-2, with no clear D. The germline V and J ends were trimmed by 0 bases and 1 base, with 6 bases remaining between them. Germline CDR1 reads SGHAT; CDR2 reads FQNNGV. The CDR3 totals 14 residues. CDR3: CASSLDQFNYGYTF. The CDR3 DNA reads TGTGCCAGCAGCTTAGATCAGTTTAACTATGGCTACACCTTC.

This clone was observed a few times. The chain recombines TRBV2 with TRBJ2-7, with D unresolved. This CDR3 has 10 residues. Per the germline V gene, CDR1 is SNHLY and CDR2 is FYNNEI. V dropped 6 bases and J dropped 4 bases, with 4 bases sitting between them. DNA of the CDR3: TGTGCCAGCAGACAGTACGAGCAGTACTTC. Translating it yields CASRQYEQYF.

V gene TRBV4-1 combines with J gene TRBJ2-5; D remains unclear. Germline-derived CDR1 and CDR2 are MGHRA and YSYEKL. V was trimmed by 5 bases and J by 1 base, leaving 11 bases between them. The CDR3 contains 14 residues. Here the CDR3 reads CASSWALSQETQYF. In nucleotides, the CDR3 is TGCGCCAGCAGCTGGGCTCTGTCCCAAGAGACCCAGTACTTC.

CDR3 nucleotide sequence: TGTGCCAGCAGCTTGAAAGTAGCGGGAGCATTCTACGAGCAGTACTTC. This translates into CASSLKVAGAFYEQYF. This sequence joins TRBV7-2 and TRBJ2-7, with 9 bases lining up with TRBD2. V lost 3 bases to trimming and J lost 3 bases; unmatched junction nucleotides: 9. Germline-derived CDR1 and CDR2 are SGHTA and FQGNSA. The CDR3 loop spans 16 amino acids.